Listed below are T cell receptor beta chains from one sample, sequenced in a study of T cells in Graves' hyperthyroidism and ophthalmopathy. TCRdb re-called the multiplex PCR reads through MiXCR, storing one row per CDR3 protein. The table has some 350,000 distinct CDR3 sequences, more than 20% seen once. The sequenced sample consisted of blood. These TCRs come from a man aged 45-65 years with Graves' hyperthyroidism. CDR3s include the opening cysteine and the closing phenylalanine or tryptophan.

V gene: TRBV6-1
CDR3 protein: CASHGQANTEAFF

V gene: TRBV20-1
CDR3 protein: CSARVRGGASEEETQYF

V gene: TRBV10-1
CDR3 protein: CASSHQDKPYEQYF

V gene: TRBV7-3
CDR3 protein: CASSPQGTGNTEAFF

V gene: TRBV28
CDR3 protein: CASSTGTAFQYF

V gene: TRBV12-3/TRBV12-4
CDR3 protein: CASTESGGHKYGYTF

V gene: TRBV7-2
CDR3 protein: CASSPVLLLEQYF

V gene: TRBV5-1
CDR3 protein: CASSAGLVSYNEQFF

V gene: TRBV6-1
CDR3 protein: CASSEASGRVYEQFF

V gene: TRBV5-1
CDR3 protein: CASSLAGLRYTDTQYF

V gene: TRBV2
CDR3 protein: CASREGQGNEQYF

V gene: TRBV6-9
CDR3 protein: CASSWTDAETQYF

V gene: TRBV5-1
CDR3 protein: CASSLGASTTGTNEQYF